The 21 T cell receptor beta chains below all came from one sample that was sequenced in a study of beta chain features in type 1 diabetes. cDNA synthesis used the whole RNA isolate, giving expressed TCRB sequences. Some clones are missing from TCRdb's copy, which holds only in-frame ones; the method was immunoSEQ multiplex PCR. The table includes 300,000 to 400,000 clones, less than 10% detected once. The specimen was central memory CD4+ T cells from blood. The receptors stem from a woman aged 18-30 years in good health.

This clone has more than one count but fewer than ten. The chain has TRBV28 and TRBJ2-1, with no clear D. V dropped 6 bases and J dropped 7 bases, with 7 bases sitting between them. CDR1 and CDR2 (germline): MDHEN, SYDVKM. The CDR3 is 11 amino acids. The CDR3 DNA reads TGTGCCAGCAGGAAACGAAATGAGCAGTTCTTC. This gives the protein CASRKRNEQFF.

This clone was observed many times. The same CDR3 arises from other DNA sequences in this sample as well. The chain recombines TRBV9 with TRBJ2-3; D might be TRBD2 (6 bases). Germline V gene sequence: CDR1 SGDLS, CDR2 YYNGEE. V was cut by 7 bases and J by 3 bases, with 9 bases left in between. The CDR3 has 12 residues. The CDR3 here is CASGRGTDTQYF. The CDR3 DNA sequence: TGTGCCAGCGGGCGGGGTACAGATACGCAGTATTTT.

The chain is built from TRBV7-9 and TRBJ1-4; D is ambiguous. CDR1 and CDR2 from the germline V gene are SEHNR and FQNEAQ (reference sequence). This CDR3 spans 13 amino acids. Between the trimmed V and J ends, which lost 2 bases and 9 bases, there was a span of 10 bases. The CDR3 here is CASSLWTDQKLFF. CDR3 bases: TGTGCCAGCAGCTTATGGACGGATCAAAAACTGTTTTTT.

This clone came up a few times. The CDR3 spells CASSRGGLAGGYEQYF. The CDR3 nucleotides read TGTGCCAGCAGTCGAGGGGGGCTAGCGGGAGGCTACGAGCAGTACTTC. This chain joins TRBV4-2 and TRBJ2-5; 11 bases match TRBD2. TRBJ2-7 matches the DNA end more closely, so the J call is doubtful. The CDR3 is made up of 16 amino acids. The germline V gene encodes CDR1 LGHNA and CDR2 YNFKEQ.

This clone came up a few times. The rearrangement uses TRBV6-5 and TRBJ1-2, with a tentative D call TRBD1 (6 bases). V was shortened by 0 bases and J by 8 bases, with 13 bases between the two germline ends. Germline V gives CDR1 MNHEY, CDR2 SVGAGI. This CDR3 region has 14 residues. This CDR3 is CASSYSKQGRGYTF. The CDR3 bases are TGTGCCAGCAGTTACTCGAAACAGGGAAGGGGCTACACCTTC.

This clone has only a few counts. The genes are TRBV14 and TRBJ2-5; D may be TRBD1 (6 bases). The CDR3 is 15 residues long. Trimming pared 6 bases from V and 5 bases from J, leaving 19 bases between. Germline CDR1 is SGHDN and CDR2 is FVKESK. The CDR3 nucleotides are TGTGCCAGCAGGCCGGGACATGGCTCATTGGAGACCCAGTACTTC. Translation gives CASRPGHGSLETQYF.

This clone was seen a few times. An end of the junction differs from the germline gene, which may be a read error. The chain couples TRBV7-3 to TRBJ2-1, with D perhaps TRBD1 (5 bases). This CDR3 spans 15 amino acids. CDR1 SGHTA and CDR2 FQGTGA come from the germline V gene. CDR3 sequence reads: CASSPTQGSFNEQFF. In DNA form, the CDR3 reads TGTGCCAGCAGCCCCACTCAGGGTTCCTTCAATGAGCAGTTCTTC.

The table lists this clone with many counts. This chain uses TRBV5-4 with TRBJ2-1; TRBD2 matches at 12 bases. Germline-derived CDR1 and CDR2 are SGHNT and YYREEE (reference sequence). This CDR3 region has 17 residues. J gave up 5 bases and V 0 bases, and 6 bases lay outside the gene matches. The CDR3 reads CASSLAVLAGGHNEQFF. The DNA of the CDR3 is TGTGCCAGCAGCTTGGCCGTACTAGCGGGAGGTCACAATGAGCAGTTCTTC.

The table lists this clone with many counts. The chain has TRBV4-2 and TRBJ2-1; D is perhaps TRBD2 (6 bases). This CDR3 has 16 amino acids. The germline gives CDR1 LGHNA, CDR2 YNFKEQ. Between the trimmed V and J ends, which lost 0 bases and 7 bases, there was a span of 16 bases. CDR3 nucleotides: TGTGCCAGCAGCCAAGAGCCAGTGGCGGGGTTAAATGAGCAGTTCTTC. As protein: CASSQEPVAGLNEQFF.

The rearrangement joins TRBV29-1 to TRBJ1-1, with D hard to call. The CDR3 covers 13 residues. Trimming cost V 4 bases and J 1 base, with 10 bases left between them. CDR1 is SQVTM and CDR2 is ANQGSEA in the germline V gene. In DNA, the CDR3 is TGCAGCGTTGTAATCGGGAGGAACACTGAAGCTTTCTTT. Its protein product is CSVVIGRNTEAFF.

This clone was counted a few times. Germline and junction disagree at one end, which may indicate a read error. The gene calls are TRBV7-7 and TRBJ2-1; TRBD1 matches at 8 bases. The length of the CDR3 is 15 residues. The germline V gene has CDR1 SSHAT and CDR2 FNYEAQ (reference sequence). CDR3 in amino acids: CASSQDRGAVNEQFF. In DNA form, the CDR3 reads TGTGCTAGCAGCCAAGACAGGGGAGCGGTGAATGAGCAGTTCTTC.

CDR3 DNA sequence: TGCGCCAGCAGCCAAGATTGGGGTACAGGGGCCAACGTCCTGACTTTC. Protein sequence: CASSQDWGTGANVLTF. This chain links TRBV4-3 with TRBJ2-6; D gene unclear. This CDR3 is 16 amino acids long. The germline CDR1 and CDR2 sequences are LGHNA and YSLEER. V shed 0 bases and J shed 4 bases, with 10 bases lying between them.

The V and J genes are TRBV29-1 and TRBJ2-7; D might be TRBD1 (6 bases). Trimming pared 7 bases from V and 3 bases from J, leaving 28 bases between. Germline CDR1 and CDR2: SQVTM and ANQGSEA. This CDR3 region has 17 residues. The CDR3 coding sequence is TGCAGCGCTAGGACAGTATCGGGACCTCAGTGGGGCTACGAGCAGTACTTC. Its protein is CSARTVSGPQWGYEQYF.

This clone was found many times. The chain combines TRBV18 with TRBJ2-6; the D gene is possibly TRBD2 (5 bases). Germline V lookup: CDR1 KGHSH, CDR2 LQKENI. This CDR3 has 15 amino acids. The V gene lost 5 bases and the J gene lost 3 bases, with 11 bases spanning the gap. The CDR3 nucleotides are TGTGCCAGCTCATTAGAGGGTGATGGGGCCAACGTCCTGACTTTC. Translated, it gives CASSLEGDGANVLTF.

This clone was counted between two and nine times. V is TRBV7-2 and J is TRBJ1-3; D ambiguous. Germline loops: CDR1 SGHTA, CDR2 FQGNSA. V was clipped by 5 bases and J by 0 bases, with 11 bases between them. The CDR3 is made up of 15 amino acids. The CDR3 reads CASSPYLISGNTIYF. DNA of the CDR3: TGTGCCAGCAGCCCGTATTTGATCTCTGGAAACACCATATATTTT.

This clone was counted only a few times. The chain has TRBV7-9 and TRBJ2-3; 9 bases map to TRBD2. From germline, CDR1 is SEHNR and CDR2 FQNEAQ (reference sequence). The CDR3 is 15 residues long. With V trimmed by 3 bases and J by 2 bases, 3 bases remained unmatched. CDR3 sequence: CASSFSGRYTDTQYF. The CDR3, as DNA: TGTGCCAGCAGCTTTAGCGGGAGATACACAGATACGCAGTATTTT. Supplemented by reference TRBV7-9 and TRBJ2-3, the full variable domain reads DTGVSQNPRHKITKRGQNVTFRCDPISEHNRLYWYRQTLGQGPEFLTYFQNEAQLEKSRLLSDRFSAERPKGSFSTLEIQRTEQGDSAMYLCASSFSGRYTDTQYFGPGTRLTVL.

The chain combines TRBV28 with TRBJ2-3; 11 positions agree with TRBD1. CDR1 and CDR2 (germline): MDHEN, SYDVKM. The CDR3 runs 16 residues. Germline trimming cut 7 bases from V and 6 bases from J; bases unmatched to any gene: 12. The CDR3 DNA sequence: TGTGCCAGCACCGAGTTTAGGACAGGGGGCCGGGATACGCAGTATTTT. Amino acids: CASTEFRTGGRDTQYF.

This clone has more than one count but fewer than ten. The rearrangement joins TRBV7-9 to TRBJ2-1; the D is unclear. Germline-derived CDR1 and CDR2 are SEHNR and FQNEAQ (reference sequence). The CDR3 covers 14 residues. Deletions cut 0 bases from V and 6 bases from J, with 9 bases between. The CDR3 here is CASSLAYGLNEQFF. In nucleotides, the CDR3 is TGTGCCAGCAGCTTAGCTTACGGCCTCAATGAGCAGTTCTTC. Filled out from reference TRBV7-9 and TRBJ2-1, the complete variable domain reads DTGVSQNPRHKITKRGQNVTFRCDPISEHNRLYWYRQTLGQGPEFLTYFQNEAQLEKSRLLSDRFSAERPKGSFSTLEIQRTEQGDSAMYLCASSLAYGLNEQFFGPGTRLTVL.

This clone has a handful of counts. J is TRBJ1-5 and V is TRBV2; no clear D. Germline values: CDR1 SNHLY, CDR2 FYNNEI. The CDR3 length is 13 residues. Trimming pared 3 bases from V and 2 bases from J, leaving 5 bases between. CDR3 in amino acids: CASSDQGNQPQHF. The CDR3 nucleotides are TGTGCCAGCAGTGACCAGGGCAATCAGCCCCAGCATTTT.

The V gene is TRBV5-1, the J gene TRBJ1-1; no firm D call. V dropped 0 bases and J dropped 3 bases, with 12 bases sitting between them. CDR3 length: 15 residues. Germline V lookup: CDR1 SGHRS, CDR2 YFSETQ. The DNA for the CDR3 is TGCGCCAGCAGCTTGGGTTCTTATGGGTACACTGAAGCTTTCTTT. It yields the protein CASSLGSYGYTEAFF.

V gene TRBV28 combines with J gene TRBJ2-3; D ambiguous. This CDR3 is built from 12 residues. Germline assignment: CDR1 MDHEN and CDR2 SYDVKM. Trimming removed 6 bases at V and 6 bases at J, with 10 bases between. The DNA of the CDR3 is TGTGCCAGCAGAAGTGGGTTGGATACGCAGTATTTT. It translates to CASRSGLDTQYF.